The present T cell receptor beta chain was sequenced within a study of early T cells in non-severe SARS-CoV-2 infection. One entry per CDR3 protein, called by TCRdb with MiXCR from the 5' RACE reads. The repertoire includes approximately 65,000 distinct CDR3 sequences, 9.5% to 13% of them detected once, and around 6.4% sits in the top ten. CDR1 is DFQATT and CDR2 is SNEGSKA in the germline V gene (reference sequence). There are 16 residues in the CDR3. The V and J ends lost 1 base and 0 bases, in that order; junction bases with no gene match: 4. The V call is TRBV20-1, the J call TRBJ2-3; 10 bases line up with TRBD2. This TCR was recovered from an adult who was a healthcare worker with PCR-confirmed SARS-CoV-2 infection or an uninfected control (not recorded which). The sequencing input was whole blood. The CDR3 is CSARGLAGVSTDTQYF. The DNA for the CDR3 is TGCAGTGCTAGAGGGCTAGCGGGAGTGAGCACAGATACGCAGTATTTT.